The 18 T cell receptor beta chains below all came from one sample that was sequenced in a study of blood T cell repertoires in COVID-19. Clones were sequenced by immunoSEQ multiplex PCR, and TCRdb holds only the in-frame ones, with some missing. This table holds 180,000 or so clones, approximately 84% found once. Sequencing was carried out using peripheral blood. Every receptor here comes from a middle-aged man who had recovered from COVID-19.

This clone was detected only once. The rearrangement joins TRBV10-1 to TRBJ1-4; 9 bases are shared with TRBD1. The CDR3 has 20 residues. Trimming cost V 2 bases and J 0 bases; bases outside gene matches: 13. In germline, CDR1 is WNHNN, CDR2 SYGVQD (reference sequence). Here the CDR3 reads CASSEAGQGYMGATNEKLFF. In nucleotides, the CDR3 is TGCGCCAGCAGTGAGGCGGGACAGGGTTATATGGGTGCAACTAATGAAAAACTGTTTTTT.

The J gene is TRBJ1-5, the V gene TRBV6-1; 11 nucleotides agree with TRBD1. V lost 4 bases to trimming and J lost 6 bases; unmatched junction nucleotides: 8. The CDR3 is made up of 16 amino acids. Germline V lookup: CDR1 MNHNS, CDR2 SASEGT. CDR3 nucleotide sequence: TGTGCCAGCAGTGCCGGGACAGGGGGAAGAATTCAGCCCCAGCATTTT. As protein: CASSAGTGGRIQPQHF.

CDR3 loop: CASSHLTSGRDEQYF. Here the CDR3 DNA reads TGCGCCAGCAGCCACCTGACTAGCGGGAGAGACGAGCAGTACTTC. The rearrangement uses TRBV4-3 and TRBJ2-7; the match to TRBD2 covers 12 bases. Germline V gene data show CDR1 as LGHNA and CDR2 as YSLEER. The V gene end was trimmed by 3 bases and the J gene end by 5 bases; junction bases not matched to a gene: 5. The CDR3 consists of 15 residues.

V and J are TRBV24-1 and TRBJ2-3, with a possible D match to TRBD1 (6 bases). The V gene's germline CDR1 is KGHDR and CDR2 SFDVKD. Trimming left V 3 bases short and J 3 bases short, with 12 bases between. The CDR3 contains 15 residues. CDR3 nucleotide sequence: TGTGCCACCAGTGATCCGAGGGGGTTAACAGATACGCAGTATTTT. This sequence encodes CATSDPRGLTDTQYF.

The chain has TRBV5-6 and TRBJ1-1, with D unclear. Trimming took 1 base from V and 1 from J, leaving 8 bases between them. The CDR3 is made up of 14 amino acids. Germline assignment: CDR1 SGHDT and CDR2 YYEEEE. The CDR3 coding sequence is TGTGCCAGCAGCTTGCCTCGGGGGAACACTGAAGCTTTCTTT. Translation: CASSLPRGNTEAFF.

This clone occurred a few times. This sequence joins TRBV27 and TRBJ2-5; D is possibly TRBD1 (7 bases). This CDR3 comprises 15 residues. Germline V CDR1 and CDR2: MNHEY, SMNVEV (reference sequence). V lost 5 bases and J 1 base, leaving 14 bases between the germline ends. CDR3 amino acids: CASSSQGGRQETQYF. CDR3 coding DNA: TGTGCCAGCAGTAGCCAGGGGGGTCGCCAAGAGACCCAGTACTTC.

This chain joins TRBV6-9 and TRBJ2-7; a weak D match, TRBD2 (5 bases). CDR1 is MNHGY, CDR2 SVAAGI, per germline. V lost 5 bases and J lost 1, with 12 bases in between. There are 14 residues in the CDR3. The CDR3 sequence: CASSRMGASYEQYF. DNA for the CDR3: TGTGCCAGCAGTCGAATGGGAGCGTCCTACGAGCAGTACTTC.

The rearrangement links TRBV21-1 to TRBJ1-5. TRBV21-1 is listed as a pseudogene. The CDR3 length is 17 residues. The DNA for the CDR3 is TGTGCCAGCAGCAAGGGTAAAGGACGGGATAGCAATCAGCCCCAGCATTTT. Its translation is CASSKGKGRDSNQPQHF.

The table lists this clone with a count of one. The CDR3 protein is CASAPNPGTSGTNTGELFF. As DNA, the CDR3 is TGCGCCTCTGCCCCCAATCCTGGGACTAGCGGCACGAACACCGGGGAGCTGTTTTTT. The V gene is TRBV10-1, the J gene TRBJ2-2; 11 nucleotides match TRBD2. With V trimmed by 11 bases and J by 0 bases, 17 bases remained unmatched. Germline values: CDR1 WNHNN, CDR2 SYGVQD (reference sequence). This CDR3 has 19 amino acids.

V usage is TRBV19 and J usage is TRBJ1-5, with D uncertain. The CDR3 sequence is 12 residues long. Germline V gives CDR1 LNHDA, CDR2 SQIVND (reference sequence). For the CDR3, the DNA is TGTGCAAGCGGTCTCAGCAATCAGCCCCAGCATTTT. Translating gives CASGLSNQPQHF.

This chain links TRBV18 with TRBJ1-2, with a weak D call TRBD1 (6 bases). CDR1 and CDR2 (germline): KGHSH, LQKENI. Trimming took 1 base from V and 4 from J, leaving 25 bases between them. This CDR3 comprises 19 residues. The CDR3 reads CASSPQMTTGLQRGYGYTF. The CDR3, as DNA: TGTGCCAGCTCACCACAGATGACAACAGGGCTCCAAAGGGGCTATGGCTACACCTTC.

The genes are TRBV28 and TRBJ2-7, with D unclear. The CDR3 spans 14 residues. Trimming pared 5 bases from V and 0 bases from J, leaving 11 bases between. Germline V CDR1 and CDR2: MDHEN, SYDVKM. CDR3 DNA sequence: TGTGCCAGCAGTCCCCGACCGGGCTCCTACGAGCAGTACTTC. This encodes CASSPRPGSYEQYF.

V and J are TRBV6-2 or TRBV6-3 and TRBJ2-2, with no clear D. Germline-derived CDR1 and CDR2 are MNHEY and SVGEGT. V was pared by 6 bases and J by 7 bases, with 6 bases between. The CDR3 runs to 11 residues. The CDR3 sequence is CASSLYGELFF. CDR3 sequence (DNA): TGTGCCAGCAGCTTATACGGGGAGCTGTTTTTT.

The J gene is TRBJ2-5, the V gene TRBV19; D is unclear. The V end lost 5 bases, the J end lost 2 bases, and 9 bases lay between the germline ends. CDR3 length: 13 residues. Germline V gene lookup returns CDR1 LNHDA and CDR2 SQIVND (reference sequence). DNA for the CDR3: TGTGCCAGTAGTCGGAGCAATCAAGAGACCCAGTACTTC. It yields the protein CASSRSNQETQYF.

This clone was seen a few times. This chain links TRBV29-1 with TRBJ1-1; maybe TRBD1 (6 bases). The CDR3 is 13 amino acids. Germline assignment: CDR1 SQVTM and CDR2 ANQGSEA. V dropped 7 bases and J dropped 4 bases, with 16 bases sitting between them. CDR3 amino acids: CSAEGGRGTEAFF. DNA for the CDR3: TGCAGCGCCGAGGGGGGGCGCGGCACTGAAGCTTTCTTT.

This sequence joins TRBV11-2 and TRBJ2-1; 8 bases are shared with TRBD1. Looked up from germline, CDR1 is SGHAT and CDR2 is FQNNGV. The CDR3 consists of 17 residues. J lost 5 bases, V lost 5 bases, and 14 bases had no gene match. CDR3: CASSPFPRDRKDNEQFF. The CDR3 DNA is TGTGCCAGCAGCCCATTCCCCCGGGACAGGAAAGACAATGAGCAGTTCTTC.

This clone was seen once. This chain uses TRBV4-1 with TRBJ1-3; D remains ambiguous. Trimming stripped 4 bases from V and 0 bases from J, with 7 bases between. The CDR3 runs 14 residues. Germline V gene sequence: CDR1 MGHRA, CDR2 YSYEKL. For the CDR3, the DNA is TGCGCCAGCAGCCTCCGGGACTCTGGAAACACCATATATTTT. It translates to CASSLRDSGNTIYF.

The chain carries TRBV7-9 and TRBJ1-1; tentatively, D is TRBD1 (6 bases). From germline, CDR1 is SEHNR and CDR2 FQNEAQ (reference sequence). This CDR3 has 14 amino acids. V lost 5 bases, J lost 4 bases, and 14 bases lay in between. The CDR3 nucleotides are TGTGCCAGCAGCGAGGACAGAGGGAGCACTGAAGCTTTCTTT. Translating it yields CASSEDRGSTEAFF.